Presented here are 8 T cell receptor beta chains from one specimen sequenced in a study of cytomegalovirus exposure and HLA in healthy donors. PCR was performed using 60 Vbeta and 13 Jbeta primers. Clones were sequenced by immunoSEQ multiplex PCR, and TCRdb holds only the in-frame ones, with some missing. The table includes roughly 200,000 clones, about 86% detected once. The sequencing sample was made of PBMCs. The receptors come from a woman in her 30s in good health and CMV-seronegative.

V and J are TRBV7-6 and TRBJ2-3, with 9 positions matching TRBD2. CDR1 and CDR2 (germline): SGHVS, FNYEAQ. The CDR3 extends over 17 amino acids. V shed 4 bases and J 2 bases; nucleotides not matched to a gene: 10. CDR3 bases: TGTGCCAGCAGCTCCCCCAGCGGGGGGCTTTCCACAGATACGCAGTATTTT. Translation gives CASSSPSGGLSTDTQYF.

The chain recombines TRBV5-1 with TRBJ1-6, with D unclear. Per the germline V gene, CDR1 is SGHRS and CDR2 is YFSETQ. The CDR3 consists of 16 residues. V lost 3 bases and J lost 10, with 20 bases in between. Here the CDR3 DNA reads TGCGCCAGCAGCTCCCGGGAGGACGGGAGAGGCTCACCCCTCCACTTT. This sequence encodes CASSSREDGRGSPLHF. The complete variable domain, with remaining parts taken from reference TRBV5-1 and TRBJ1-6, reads KAGVTQTPRYLIKTRGQQVTLSCSPISGHRSVSWYQQTPGQGLQFLFEYFSETQRNKGNFPGRFSGRQFSNSRSEMNVSTLELGDSALYLCASSSREDGRGSPLHFGNGTRLTVT.

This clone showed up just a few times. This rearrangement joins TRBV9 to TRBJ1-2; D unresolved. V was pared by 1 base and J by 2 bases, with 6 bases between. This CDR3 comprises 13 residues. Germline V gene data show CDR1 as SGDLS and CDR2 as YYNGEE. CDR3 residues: CASSVRLNYGYTF. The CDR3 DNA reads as TGTGCCAGCAGCGTAAGACTGAACTATGGCTACACCTTC.

CDR3: CASSYDTYEQYF. The CDR3 DNA is TGTGCCAGCAGTTATGACACATACGAGCAGTACTTC. The V and J genes are TRBV6-5 and TRBJ2-7; D not resolved. The CDR3 is 12 residues long. Germline V CDR1 and CDR2: MNHEY, SVGAGI. Trimming pared 3 bases from V and 4 bases from J, leaving 7 bases between.

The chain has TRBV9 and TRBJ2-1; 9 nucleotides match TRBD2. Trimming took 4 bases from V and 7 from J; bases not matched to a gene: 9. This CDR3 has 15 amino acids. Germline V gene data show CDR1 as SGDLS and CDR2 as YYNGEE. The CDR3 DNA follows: TGTGCCAGCAGCTCGGGCGGGAGGGCCACGAATGAGCAGTTCTTC. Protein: CASSSGGRATNEQFF.

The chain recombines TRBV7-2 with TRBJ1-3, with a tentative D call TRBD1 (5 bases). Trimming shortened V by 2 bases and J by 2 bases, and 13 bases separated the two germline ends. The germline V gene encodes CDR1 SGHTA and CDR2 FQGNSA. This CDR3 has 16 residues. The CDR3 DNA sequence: TGTGCCAGCAGCTTAAAACCAGGGAACACTGGAAACACCATATATTTT. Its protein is CASSLKPGNTGNTIYF.

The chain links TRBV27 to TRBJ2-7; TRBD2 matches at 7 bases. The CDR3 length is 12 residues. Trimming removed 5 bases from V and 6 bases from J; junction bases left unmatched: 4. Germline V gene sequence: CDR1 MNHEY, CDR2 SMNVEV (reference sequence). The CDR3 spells CASSETGGEQYF. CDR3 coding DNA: TGTGCCAGCAGTGAAACGGGGGGCGAGCAGTACTTC.

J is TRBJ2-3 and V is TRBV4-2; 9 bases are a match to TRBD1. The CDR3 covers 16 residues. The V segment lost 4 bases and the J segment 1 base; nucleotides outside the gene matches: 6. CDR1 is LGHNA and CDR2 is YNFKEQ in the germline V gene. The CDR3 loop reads CASSLPGQGGTDTQYF. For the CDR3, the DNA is TGTGCCAGCAGCCTGCCGGGACAGGGCGGCACAGATACGCAGTATTTT.